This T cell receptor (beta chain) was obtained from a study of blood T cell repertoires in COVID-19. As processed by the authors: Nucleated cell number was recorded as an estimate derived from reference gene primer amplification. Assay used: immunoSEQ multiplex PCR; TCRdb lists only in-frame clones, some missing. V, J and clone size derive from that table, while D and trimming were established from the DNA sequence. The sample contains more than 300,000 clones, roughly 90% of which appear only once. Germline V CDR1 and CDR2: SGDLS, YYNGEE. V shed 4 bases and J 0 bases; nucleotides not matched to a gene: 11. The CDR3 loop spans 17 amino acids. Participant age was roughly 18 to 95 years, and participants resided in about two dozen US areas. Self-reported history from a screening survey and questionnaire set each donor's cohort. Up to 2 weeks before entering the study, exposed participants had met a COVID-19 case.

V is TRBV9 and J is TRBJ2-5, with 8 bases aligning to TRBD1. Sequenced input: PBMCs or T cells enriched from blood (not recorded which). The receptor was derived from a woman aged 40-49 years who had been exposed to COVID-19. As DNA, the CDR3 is TGTGCCAGCAGCCCCTACTCGACAGGGGTGTACCAAGAGACCCAGTACTTC. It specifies CASSPYSTGVYQETQYF.